Below, one T cell receptor (beta chain) is given with its context. Its target is not known. V was shortened by 8 bases and J by 2 bases, with 12 bases between the two germline ends. Germline assignment: CDR1 LNHDA and CDR2 SQIVND (reference sequence). The CDR3 extends over 13 amino acids. TCRdb's copy holds only in-frame clones and misses some; the assay was immunoSEQ multiplex PCR. The sample shows about 200,000 clones, around 87% of them seen only once. The data were obtained in a study of cytomegalovirus exposure and HLA in healthy donors. Separation from the roughly 700-subject first cohort characterized the approximately 120-subject validation cohort, to which the donors belonged. Whole-study findings and limits: The study labeled 170 or so TCR beta chains cytomegalovirus-associated. Within the approximately 110 validation repertoires, first-cohort TCR clusters tended to co-occur, according to a later analysis.

The rearrangement uses TRBV19 and TRBJ1-1; no clear D. This receptor was obtained from a woman younger than 35 in good health and CMV-seropositive. Specimen: PBMCs. The CDR3 coding sequence is TGTGCCAGTTCCTATAGCGTTAACACTGAAGCTTTCTTT. Its protein product is CASSYSVNTEAFF.